The clone carrying this T cell receptor (beta chain) was observed a handful of times. The germline V gene has CDR1 SEHNR and CDR2 FQNEAQ (reference sequence). The CDR3 runs 17 residues. V lost 4 bases, J lost 4 bases, and 7 bases stayed unmatched. The sample is drawn from a study of T cells in Graves' hyperthyroidism and ophthalmopathy. RNA transcripts provided the source from which TCR beta CDR3 regions were amplified. With the HTBI primer set, the TCR CDR3 went through a first round of RT-PCR. TCRdb reanalysed the multiplex PCR reads using MiXCR and keeps one entry per CDR3 protein. The data show a few hundred thousand distinct CDR3 sequences, roughly 50% seen once.

The V call is TRBV7-9, the J call TRBJ2-2; 12 bases are a match to TRBD1. The sequenced sample consisted of peripheral blood or thyroid tissue (not recorded which). The clonotype originates from a woman aged 18-29 years with Graves' hyperthyroidism. The CDR3 loop reads CASSSRDRGRTTGELFF. The DNA of the CDR3 is TGTGCCAGCAGCTCGAGGGACAGGGGGCGCACCACCGGGGAGCTGTTTTTT.